This T cell receptor (beta chain) was sequenced during a study of blood T cell repertoires in COVID-19. Whole-study context: Acute and convalescent COVID-19 specimens originated in the United States, Italy and Spain. Sources were T cells, B-cell-depleted T cells, or PBMCs; the material itself was cDNA or gDNA.

The CDR3 is made up of 16 amino acids. The germline gives CDR1 LNHDA, CDR2 SQIVND (reference sequence). V dropped 7 bases and J dropped 4 bases, with 19 bases sitting between them. Per the authors' pipeline: How many nucleated cells were present was estimated from reference gene primer amplification. The method was immunoSEQ multiplex PCR; TCRdb's version includes in-frame clones alone and lacks a portion of them. V, J and clone size reflect that table, while D and trimming were determined from the DNA. This table has just over 95,000 clones, 85% to 90% appearing once. The source material was peripheral blood. The TCR was taken from a human donor in a cohort sampled during active COVID-19. The chain combines TRBV19 with TRBJ2-2; possible D gene TRBD2, 5 bases. The CDR3 is CASTALGPWGTGELFF. The DNA for the CDR3 is TGTGCCAGTACCGCACTAGGCCCTTGGGGCACCGGGGAGCTGTTTTTT.